This T cell receptor beta chain was sequenced in a study of blood T cell repertoires in COVID-19 (dated by TCRdb to 2020 to 2022). Notes on the research overall: Samples from collaborators originated in the United States, Italy and Spain and spanned both the acute and convalescent phases of COVID-19. The prospective study material was composed of cDNA or gDNA derived from T cells, B-cell-depleted T cells, or PBMCs. Deeply sampled blood TCRbeta repertoires from subjects exposed to, actively infected with, or recovered from COVID-19 were included in the dataset. A freely available public database, intended as a resource for researchers studying the immune response to SARS-CoV-2, is where the repertoires were released. Samples came from the ongoing ImmuneRACE study (first 160 participants) plus 1,254 subjects from 6 global collaborators. The sample metadata nearly always contained a de-identified subject ID, COVID-19 status, age in years and sex. Where available, HLA class I and class II types were taken from metadata supplied by the sample provider and were not determined by assay-based typing.

Collaborating institutions collected whole blood in K2EDTA tubes following their own protocols. For TCRbeta analysis, collaborators shipped samples in one of three forms: frozen whole blood, isolated PBMCs, or DNA extracted from either of those sample types. This clone was recorded once. Its antigen has not been determined. Within one base of it there is no much larger clone, and no base qualities were kept. From the cysteine through the phenylalanine, the CDR3 covers 15 amino acids. Solely the CDR3 DNA is kept, with 45 bases framed from the first base. The junction shows trimming of 2 bases on V and 0 bases on J, and the gene matches do not reach 1 base of it. Reading the germline V gene gives CDR1 SGHRS and CDR2 YFSETQ. Overall study results and their limits: Clinical and demographic metadata were provided uncurated, with the amount varying by source and participant.

TCRbeta CDR3 regions were amplified from genomic DNA by means of the immunoSEQ Assay, a bias-controlled multiplex PCR. The authors' pipeline ran thus. Nucleated cell counts per sample were estimated from amplification of reference gene primers within the assay. To quantify the absolute abundance of each unique TCRbeta CDR3 rearrangement, sequence reads were collapsed and filtered. Productive Simpson clonality was computed per sample as the square root of Simpson's diversity index over productive rearrangements. TCRdb mirrors the immuneACCESS table, restricted to in-frame sequences. Some clones are absent from its copies; in checked studies, under half trace to an unresolved V gene, and the reason for the others is unknown. The DNA was the basis for D and trimming; V, J and clone size are from that table. The sample table shows around 120,000 clones, and around 83% are seen once. 5.5% to 6% of the sample is held by the ten biggest clonotypes.

Rearrangement joined TRBV5-1 to TRBJ2-3; 9 central bases correspond to TRBD1. The sample taken for sequencing was peripheral blood. This sequence was found in a man older than 75 with active or convalescent COVID-19. The CDR3 reads as follows: CASSLGQGSTDTQYF. The DNA is TGCGCCAGCAGCTTAGGACAGGGGAGCACAGATACGCAGTATTTT. The entire variable domain, with the stretches around the CDR3 drawn from the reference TRBV5-1 and TRBJ2-3 proteins, is KAGVTQTPRYLIKTRGQQVTLSCSPISGHRSVSWYQQTPGQGLQFLFEYFSETQRNKGNFPGRFSGRQFSNSRSEMNVSTLELGDSALYLCASSLGQGSTDTQYFGPGTRLTVL.